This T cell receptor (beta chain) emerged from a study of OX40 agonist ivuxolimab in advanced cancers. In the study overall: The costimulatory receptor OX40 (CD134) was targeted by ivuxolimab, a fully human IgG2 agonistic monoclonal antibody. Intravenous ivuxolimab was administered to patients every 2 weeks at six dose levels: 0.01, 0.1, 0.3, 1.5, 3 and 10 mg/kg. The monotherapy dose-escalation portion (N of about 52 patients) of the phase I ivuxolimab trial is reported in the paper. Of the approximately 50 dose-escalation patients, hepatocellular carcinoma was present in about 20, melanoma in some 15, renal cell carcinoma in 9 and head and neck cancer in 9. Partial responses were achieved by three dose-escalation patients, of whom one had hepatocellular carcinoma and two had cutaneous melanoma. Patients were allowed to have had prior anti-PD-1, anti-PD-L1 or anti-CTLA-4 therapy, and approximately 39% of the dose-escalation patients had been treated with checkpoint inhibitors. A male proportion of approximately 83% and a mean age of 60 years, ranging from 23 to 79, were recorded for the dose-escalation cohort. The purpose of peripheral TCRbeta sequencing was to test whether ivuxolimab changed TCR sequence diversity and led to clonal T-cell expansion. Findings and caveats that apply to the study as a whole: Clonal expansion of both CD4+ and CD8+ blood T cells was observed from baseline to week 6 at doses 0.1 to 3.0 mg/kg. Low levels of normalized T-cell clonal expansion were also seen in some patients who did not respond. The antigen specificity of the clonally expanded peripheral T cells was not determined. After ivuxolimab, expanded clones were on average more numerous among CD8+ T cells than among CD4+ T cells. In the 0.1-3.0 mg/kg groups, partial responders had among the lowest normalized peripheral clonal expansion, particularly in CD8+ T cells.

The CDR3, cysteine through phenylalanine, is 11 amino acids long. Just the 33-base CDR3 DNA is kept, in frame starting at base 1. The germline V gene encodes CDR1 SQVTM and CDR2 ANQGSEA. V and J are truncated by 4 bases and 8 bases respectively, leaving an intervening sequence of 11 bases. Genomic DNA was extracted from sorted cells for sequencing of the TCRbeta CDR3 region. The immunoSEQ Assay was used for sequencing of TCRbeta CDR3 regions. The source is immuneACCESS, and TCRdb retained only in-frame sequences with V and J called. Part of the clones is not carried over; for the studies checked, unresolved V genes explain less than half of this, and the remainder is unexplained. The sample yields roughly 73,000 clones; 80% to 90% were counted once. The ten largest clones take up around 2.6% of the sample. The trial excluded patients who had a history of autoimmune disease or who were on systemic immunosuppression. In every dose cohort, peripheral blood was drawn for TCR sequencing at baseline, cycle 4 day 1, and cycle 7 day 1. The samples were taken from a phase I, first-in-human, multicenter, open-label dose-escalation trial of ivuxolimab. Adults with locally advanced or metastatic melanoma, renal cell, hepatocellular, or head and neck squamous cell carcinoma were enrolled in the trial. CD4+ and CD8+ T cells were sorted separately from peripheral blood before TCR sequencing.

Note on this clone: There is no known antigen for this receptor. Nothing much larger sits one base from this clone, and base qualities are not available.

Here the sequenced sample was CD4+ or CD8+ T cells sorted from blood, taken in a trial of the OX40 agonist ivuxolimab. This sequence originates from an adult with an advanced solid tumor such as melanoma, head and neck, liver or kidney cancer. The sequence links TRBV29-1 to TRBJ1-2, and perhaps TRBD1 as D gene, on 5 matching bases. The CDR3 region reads CSVGQPYGYTF. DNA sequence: TGCAGCGTTGGACAGCCCTACGGCTACACCTTC.